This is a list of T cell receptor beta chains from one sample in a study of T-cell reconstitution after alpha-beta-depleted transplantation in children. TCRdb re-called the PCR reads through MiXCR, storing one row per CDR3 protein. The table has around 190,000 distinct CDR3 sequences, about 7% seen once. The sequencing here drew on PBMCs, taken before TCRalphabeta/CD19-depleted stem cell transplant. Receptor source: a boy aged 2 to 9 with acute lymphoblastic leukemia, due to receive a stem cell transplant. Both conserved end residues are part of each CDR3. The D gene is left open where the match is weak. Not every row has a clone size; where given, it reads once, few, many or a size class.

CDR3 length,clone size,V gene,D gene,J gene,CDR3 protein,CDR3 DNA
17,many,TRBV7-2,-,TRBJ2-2,CASSLSRGTANTGELFF,TGTGCCAGCAGCTTATCTCGGGGGACCGCGAACACCGGGGAGCTGTTTTTT
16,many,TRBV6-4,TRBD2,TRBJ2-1,CASSVLAGGLYNEQFF,TGTGCCAGCAGTGTACTAGCGGGGGGACTATACAATGAGCAGTTCTTC
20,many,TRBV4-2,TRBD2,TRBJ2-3,CASSLGLAGGLTSDTDTQYF,TGTGCCAGCAGCCTCGGACTAGCGGGGGGCCTTACCTCGGACACAGATACGCAGTATTTT
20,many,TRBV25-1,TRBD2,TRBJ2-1,CASRDPWTSGGLASYNEQFF,TGTGCCAGCAGGGACCCCTGGACTAGCGGGGGTTTAGCCTCCTACAATGAGCAGTTCTTC
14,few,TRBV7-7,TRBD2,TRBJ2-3,CASSFLAGDGTQYF,TGTGCTAGCAGCTTCCTAGCGGGGGACGGTACGCAGTATTTT
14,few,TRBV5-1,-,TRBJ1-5,CASSVQGGNQPQHF,TGCGCCAGCAGCGTACAGGGCGGCAATCAGCCCCAGCATTTT
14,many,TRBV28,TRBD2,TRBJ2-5,CASSLLAGGGTQYF,TGTGCCAGCAGTCTACTAGCGGGAGGTGGGACCCAGTACTTC
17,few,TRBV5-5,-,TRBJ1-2,CASSLPQRSREGYGYTF,TGTGCCAGCAGCTTGCCCCAGCGGTCCAGGGAAGGCTATGGCTACACCTTC
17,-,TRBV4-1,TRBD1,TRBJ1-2,CASSHPGTGGGRDGYTF,TGCGCCAGCAGCCATCCCGGGACAGGGGGCGGACGGGATGGCTACACCTTC
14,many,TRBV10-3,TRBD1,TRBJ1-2,CAIHPGQGAEGYTF,TGTGCCATACACCCGGGACAGGGGGCGGAGGGCTACACCTTC
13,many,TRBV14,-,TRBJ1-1,CASSHNRNTEAFF,TGTGCCAGCAGCCATAATCGGAACACTGAAGCTTTCTTT
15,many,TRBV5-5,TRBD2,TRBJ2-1,CASSLEAGGSGEQFF,TGTGCCAGCAGCTTGGAGGCGGGGGGGTCTGGTGAGCAGTTCTTC
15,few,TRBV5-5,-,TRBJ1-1,CASSLEGGDSTEAFF,TGTGCCAGCAGCCTGGAAGGAGGGGATTCCACTGAAGCTTTCTTT
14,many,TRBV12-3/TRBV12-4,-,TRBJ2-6,CASGTYSGANVLTF,TGTGCCAGCGGCACGTATTCTGGGGCCAACGTCCTGACTTTC
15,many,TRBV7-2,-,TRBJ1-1,CASSLSAAMNTEAFF,TGTGCCAGCAGCTTAAGTGCAGCTATGAACACTGAAGCTTTCTTT
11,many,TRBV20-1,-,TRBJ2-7,CSAWGVYEQYF,TGCAGCGCGTGGGGGGTCTACGAGCAGTACTTC
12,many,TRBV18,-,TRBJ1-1,CASSPLQGEAFF,TGTGCCAGCTCACCTCTTCAGGGTGAAGCTTTCTTT
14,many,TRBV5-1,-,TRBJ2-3,CASSLEQSRDTQYF,TGCGCCAGCAGCTTGGAGCAGTCCCGAGATACGCAGTATTTT
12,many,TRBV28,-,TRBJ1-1,CASSIPMGKAFF,TGTGCCAGCAGCATACCGATGGGAAAGGCTTTCTTT
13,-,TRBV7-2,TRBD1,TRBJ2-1,CASSSRQGGEQFF,TGTGCCAGCAGCTCCCGACAGGGCGGTGAGCAGTTCTTC
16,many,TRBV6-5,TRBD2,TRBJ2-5,CASSYRQRGVGETQYF,TGTGCCAGCAGTTATAGGCAGCGGGGGGTCGGAGAGACCCAGTACTTC
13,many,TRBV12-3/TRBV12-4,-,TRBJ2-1,CASSLEFDGEQFF,TGTGCCAGCAGTTTAGAATTTGATGGTGAGCAGTTCTTC
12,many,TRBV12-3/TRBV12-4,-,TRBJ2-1,CASSLTNREQFF,TGTGCCAGCAGCCTCACCAATCGGGAGCAGTTCTTC
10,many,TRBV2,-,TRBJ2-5,CASSDGTQYF,TGTGCCAGCAGTGATGGGACCCAGTACTTC
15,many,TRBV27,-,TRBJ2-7,CASSLSSGPLHEQYF,TGTGCCAGCAGTTTATCTTCGGGGCCTTTACACGAGCAGTACTTC
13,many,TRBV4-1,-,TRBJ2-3,CASSQDPADTQYF,TGCGCCAGCAGCCAAGATCCCGCAGATACGCAGTATTTT
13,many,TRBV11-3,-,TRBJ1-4,CASSSTRNEKLFF,TGTGCCAGCAGCTCAACCAGAAACGAAAAACTGTTTTTT
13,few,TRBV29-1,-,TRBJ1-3,CSVAVNSGNTIYF,TGCAGCGTCGCAGTAAACTCTGGAAACACCATATATTTT
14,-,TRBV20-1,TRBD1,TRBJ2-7,CSARDPGQGEEQYF,TGCAGTGCTAGGGATCCGGGACAGGGGGAGGAGCAGTACTTC
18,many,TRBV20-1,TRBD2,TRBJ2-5,CSAREELAGGHFQETQYF,TGCAGTGCTAGAGAGGAGCTAGCGGGAGGCCACTTCCAAGAGACCCAGTACTTC
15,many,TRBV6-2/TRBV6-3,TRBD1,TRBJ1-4,CASSQRTGTNEKLFF,TGTGCCAGCAGTCAGCGGACAGGGACTAATGAAAAACTGTTTTTT
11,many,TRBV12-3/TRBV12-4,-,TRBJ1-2,CASSSRGGYTF,TGTGCCAGCAGTTCTAGGGGGGGCTACACCTTC
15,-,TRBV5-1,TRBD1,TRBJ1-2,CASSATGGTSSSYTF,TGCGCCAGCAGCGCGACAGGGGGTACTTCCAGCTCCTACACCTTC
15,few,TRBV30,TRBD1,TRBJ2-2,CAWSRDRGRTGELFF,TGTGCCTGGAGTCGGGACAGGGGAAGGACCGGGGAGCTGTTTTTT
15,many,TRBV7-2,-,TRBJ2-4,CASSPLGLAKNIQYF,TGTGCCAGCAGCCCATTAGGCCTAGCCAAAAACATTCAGTACTTC
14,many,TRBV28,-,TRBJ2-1,CASAITLGANEQFF,TGTGCCAGCGCTATCACCCTCGGAGCTAATGAGCAGTTCTTC
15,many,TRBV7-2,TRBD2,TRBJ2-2,CASSLAGGPSGELFF,TGTGCCAGCAGTCTAGCGGGAGGGCCATCCGGGGAGCTGTTTTTT
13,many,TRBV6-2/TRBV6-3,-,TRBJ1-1,CASSSMVDTEAFF,TGTGCCAGCAGCTCCATGGTCGACACTGAAGCTTTCTTT
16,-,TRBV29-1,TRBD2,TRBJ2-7,CSVEDPISGSRYEQYF,TGCAGCGTTGAGGACCCTATAAGCGGGAGTCGGTACGAGCAGTACTTC
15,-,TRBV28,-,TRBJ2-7,CASSPTRVTQDEQYF,TGTGCCAGCAGTCCGACTAGGGTCACTCAAGACGAGCAGTACTTC
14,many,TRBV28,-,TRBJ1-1,CASSLTDGNTEAFF,TGTGCCAGCAGTTTAACAGACGGGAACACTGAAGCTTTCTTT
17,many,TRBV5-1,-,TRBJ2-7,CASSLVSGSAFGNEQYF,TGCGCCAGCAGCTTGGTGTCAGGGAGTGCCTTCGGGAACGAGCAGTACTTC
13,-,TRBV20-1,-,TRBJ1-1,CSARQGLNTEAFF,TGCAGTGCTAGACAGGGGTTGAACACTGAAGCTTTCTTT
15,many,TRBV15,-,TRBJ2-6,CATSRDRVNTNVLTF,TGTGCCACCAGCAGAGACCGGGTGAATACCAACGTCCTGACTTTC
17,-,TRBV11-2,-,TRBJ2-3,CASSLRGGGGLTDTQYF,TGTGCCAGCAGCTTACGCGGCGGGGGCGGTCTCACAGATACGCAGTATTTT
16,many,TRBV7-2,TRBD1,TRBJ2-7,CASSESWDRGTYEQYF,TGTGCCAGCAGCGAAAGCTGGGACAGGGGAACCTACGAGCAGTACTTC
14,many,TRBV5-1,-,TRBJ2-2,CASSYEGGTGELFF,TGCGCCAGCAGCTATGAGGGCGGCACCGGGGAGCTGTTTTTT
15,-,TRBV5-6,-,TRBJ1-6,CASSNLPGYNSPLHF,TGTGCCAGCAGCAACCTCCCGGGTTACAATTCACCCCTCCACTTT
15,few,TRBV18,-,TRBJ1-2,CASSPNPRQDHGYTF,TGTGCCAGCTCACCAAACCCGAGACAGGATCATGGCTACACCTTC
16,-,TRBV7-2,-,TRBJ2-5,CASSLAPTTPKETQYF,TGTGCCAGCAGCTTAGCGCCCACAACACCAAAAGAGACCCAGTACTTC
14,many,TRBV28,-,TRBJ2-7,CASSHGVGGYEQYF,TGTGCCAGCAGCCATGGTGTGGGAGGCTACGAGCAGTACTTC
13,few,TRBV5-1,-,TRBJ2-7,CASSLVGTYEQYF,TGCGCCAGCAGCTTGGTAGGTACCTACGAGCAGTACTTC
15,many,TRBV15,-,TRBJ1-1,CATSREPFMNTEAFF,TGTGCCACCAGCAGAGAACCGTTCATGAACACTGAAGCTTTCTTT
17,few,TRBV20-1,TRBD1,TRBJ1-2,CSARGGEYRDRGRVYTF,TGCAGTGCTAGGGGGGGTGAATATCGGGACAGGGGAAGAGTCTACACCTTC
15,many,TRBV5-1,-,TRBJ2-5,CASSRTGAIQETQYF,TGCGCCAGCAGCCGCACCGGGGCCATCCAAGAGACCCAGTACTTC